The 5 T cell receptor beta chains reported below all come from one sample, sequenced in a study of beta chain features in type 1 diabetes. Since all of the isolated RNA was reverse transcribed, expressed TCRB transcripts were what got sequenced. Some clones are missing from TCRdb's copy, which holds only in-frame ones; the method was immunoSEQ multiplex PCR. The sample consists of under 300,000 clones, over 11% of them appearing once. General study findings and limits: Moderate but significant shortening of TCRB CDR3s was recorded in all four CD4+ subsets from Type 1 diabetes patients.

No antigen has been identified for these receptors. The material sequenced was naive CD4+ T cells from blood. Receptors originate from a man younger than 45 with type 1 diabetes.

The rearrangement links TRBV29-1 to TRBJ2-1; D call uncertain. The CDR3 loop spans 11 amino acids. Germline V gene sequence: CDR1 SQVTM, CDR2 ANQGSEA. Trimming took off 5 bases at V and 8 bases at J, with 10 bases between the two ends. DNA for the CDR3: TGCAGCGTTCGCCGTGGGCATGAGCAGTTCTTC. Amino acids: CSVRRGHEQFF.

The rearrangement joins TRBV10-3 to TRBJ2-1; 7 bases are shared with TRBD2. V lost 0 bases to trimming and J lost 5 bases; unmatched junction nucleotides: 1. The length of the CDR3 is 14 residues. The germline gives CDR1 ENHRY, CDR2 SYGVKD. The CDR3 is CAISESGGDNEQFF. The CDR3 bases are TGTGCCATCAGTGAGTCGGGGGGGGACAATGAGCAGTTCTTC.

In this sample, this clone turned up a few times. The chain links TRBV4-1 to TRBJ1-4; the D is unclear. This CDR3 has 15 residues. Germline CDR1 is MGHRA and CDR2 is YSYEKL. Trimming shortened V by 1 base and J by 2 bases, and 8 bases separated the two germline ends. CDR3 in amino acids: CASSQAGLTNEKLFF. The CDR3 DNA reads as TGCGCCAGCAGCCAAGCCGGGTTGACTAATGAAAAACTGTTTTTT.

This clone has just a few counts. The chain recombines TRBV19 with TRBJ2-4, with TRBD1 matching 9 bases. V shed 3 bases, J shed 3 bases, and the junction held 3 bases outside the gene matches. Germline V lookup: CDR1 LNHDA, CDR2 SQIVND (reference sequence). This CDR3 contains 15 residues. CDR3 DNA sequence: TGTGCCAGTAGTATGGGACAGGGTAGCAAAAACATTCAGTACTTC. Translated: CASSMGQGSKNIQYF.

The chain recombines TRBV11-2 with TRBJ1-1, with 10 nucleotides matching TRBD1. This CDR3 contains 14 residues. Unmatched junction bases numbered 5, after V lost 5 bases and J lost 5 bases. The germline gives CDR1 SGHAT, CDR2 FQNNGV. The CDR3 protein is CASSPGGQGTEAFF. CDR3 nucleotides: TGTGCCAGCAGCCCGGGGGGACAGGGGACTGAAGCTTTCTTT. Drawing the rest from reference TRBV11-2 and TRBJ1-1, the complete variable domain is EAGVAQSPRYKIIEKRQSVAFWCNPISGHATLYWYQQILGQGPKLLIQFQNNGVVDDSQLPKDRFSAERLKGVDSTLKIQPAKLEDSAVYLCASSPGGQGTEAFFGQGTRLTVV.